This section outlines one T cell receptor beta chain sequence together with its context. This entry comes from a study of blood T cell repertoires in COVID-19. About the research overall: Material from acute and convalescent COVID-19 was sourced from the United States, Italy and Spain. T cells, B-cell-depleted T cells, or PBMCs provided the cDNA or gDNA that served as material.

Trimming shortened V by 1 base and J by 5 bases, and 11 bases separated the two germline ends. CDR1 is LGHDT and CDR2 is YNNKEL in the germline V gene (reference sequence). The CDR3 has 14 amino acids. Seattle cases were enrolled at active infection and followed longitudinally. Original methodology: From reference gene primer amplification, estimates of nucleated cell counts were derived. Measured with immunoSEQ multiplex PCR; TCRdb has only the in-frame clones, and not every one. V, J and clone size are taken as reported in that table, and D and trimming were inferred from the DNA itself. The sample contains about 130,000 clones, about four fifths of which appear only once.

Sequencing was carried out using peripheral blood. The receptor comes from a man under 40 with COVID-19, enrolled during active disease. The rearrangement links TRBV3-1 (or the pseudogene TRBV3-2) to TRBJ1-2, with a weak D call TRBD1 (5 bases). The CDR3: CASSQGPGKYGYTF. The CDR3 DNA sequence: TGTGCCAGCAGCCAAGGGCCAGGGAAGTATGGCTACACCTTC.